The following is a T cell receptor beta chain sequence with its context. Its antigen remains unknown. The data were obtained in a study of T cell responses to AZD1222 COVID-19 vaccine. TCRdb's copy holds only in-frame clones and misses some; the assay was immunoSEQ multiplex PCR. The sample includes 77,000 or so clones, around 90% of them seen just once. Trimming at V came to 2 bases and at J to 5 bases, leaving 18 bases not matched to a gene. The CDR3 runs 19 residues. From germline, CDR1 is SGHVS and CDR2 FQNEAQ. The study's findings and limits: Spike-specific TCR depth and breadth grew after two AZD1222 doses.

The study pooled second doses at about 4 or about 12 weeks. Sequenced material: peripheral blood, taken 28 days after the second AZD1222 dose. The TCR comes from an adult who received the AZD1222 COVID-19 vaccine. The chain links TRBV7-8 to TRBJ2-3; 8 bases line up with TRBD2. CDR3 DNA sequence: TGTGCCAGCAGCTTATTTGGGGGGAAAGCGGGAGCCAGAAGAGATACGCAGTATTTT. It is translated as CASSLFGGKAGARRDTQYF.